This TCR beta chain was captured by sequencing in a study of glioma-infiltrating T cells after dendritic cell vaccination. Study-level results: The cohort had few patients with full blood and tumor sets.

The protocol was immunoSEQ multiplex PCR, while the TCRdb copy is restricted to in-frame clones and leaves out a portion. Here the sample spans 100,000 or so clones, around 86% being singletons. About this clone: As yet, its antigen is unknown.

The material sequenced was blood, taken before dendritic cell vaccination. This TCR came from a human donor with glioblastoma.

The CDR3 coding sequence is TGTGCCAGCAGCTTGGGGGGGGGCCAGGGAAACGAGCAGTACTTC. Translating gives CASSLGGGQGNEQYF. The gene calls are TRBV7-3 and TRBJ2-7; D possibly corresponds to TRBD2 (7 bases). The CDR3 length is 15 residues. The germline CDR1 and CDR2 sequences are SGHTA and FQGTGA. V was pared by 3 bases and J by 5 bases, with 17 bases between.